Given below is one T cell receptor (beta chain) in context. Its cognate antigen is unknown. This sample was included in a study of vaccination and CD4 T cells after COVID-19. The wider study: Participants received two doses of either BNT162b2 or mRNA-1273 vaccine.

As for treatment: roughly 10-day PBMC culture with coronavirus spike peptide pools or control peptides (ViraFEST assay). Cultured CD4+ T-cell DNA underwent Oncomine TCR Beta short-read sequencing. One entry per CDR3 protein, called by TCRdb with MiXCR from the PCR reads. This sample has some 11,000 distinct CDR3 sequences, with approximately 52% found just once. Germline V gene lookup returns CDR1 SNHLY and CDR2 FYNNEI. The CDR3 totals 15 residues. The V gene lost 6 bases and the J gene lost 0 bases, with 14 bases spanning the gap. Material: CD4+ T cells from blood, cultured in vitro. The chain employs TRBV2 and TRBJ2-5; D is unclear. The source is a human donor who had recovered from COVID-19. CDR3 in amino acids: CASSPQKTHQETQYF. CDR3 bases: TGTGCCAGCAGCCCACAAAAGACACACCAAGAGACCCAGTACTTC.